This TCR beta chain came from a study of cytomegalovirus exposure and HLA in healthy donors. PCR used 60 Vbeta primers and 13 Jbeta primers. Authors' processing steps: Roughly 11 million shared chains were among the approximately 80 million unique TCR beta chains that a later analysis counted. Data came from immunoSEQ multiplex PCR; TCRdb stores just in-frame clones and leaves some out. The V and J calls and the clone size are those of that table, but D and trimming were determined from the DNA. Among 160,000 or so clones listed, around 77% were seen once. All the people who gave samples were healthy bone marrow donors. V was clipped by 0 bases and J by 7 bases; unmatched bases: 7. This CDR3 has 16 residues. Germline CDR1 reads SGDLS; CDR2 reads YYNGEE.

This TCR was recovered from a man between 60 and 70 years old in good health and CMV-seronegative. The V and J genes are TRBV9 and TRBJ2-1; 10 bases match TRBD2. Source material: PBMCs. CDR3 DNA sequence: TGTGCCAGCAGCGTAGCTCTAGCGGGAGTTGGTAATGAGCAGTTCTTC. This sequence encodes CASSVALAGVGNEQFF.